These 24 T cell receptor beta chains were all obtained from the same sample, sequenced in a study of technical replicates of blood from a few donors. The assay was immunoSEQ multiplex PCR, and TCRdb's table has in-frame clones only and misses some. The data hold 70,000 to 80,000 clones, with almost 98% observed a single time. The sequenced sample consisted of T cells isolated from PBMCs. Every receptor here comes from a human donor in good health.

This clone came up once. The chain is built from TRBV13 and TRBJ2-5; D call uncertain. The CDR3 length is 14 residues. Germline CDR1 is PRHDT and CDR2 is FYEKMQ (reference sequence). The V end lost 0 bases, the J end lost 4 bases, and 9 bases lay between the germline ends. The CDR3 spells CASSLGPNVETQYF. The CDR3 bases are TGTGCCAGCAGCTTAGGTCCAAATGTAGAGACCCAGTACTTC.

The chain uses TRBV11-3 and TRBJ2-7, with 8 bases aligning to TRBD1. This CDR3 region has 16 residues. Germline values: CDR1 SGHNT, CDR2 YENEEA. The V gene end was trimmed by 4 bases and the J gene end by 0 bases; junction bases not matched to a gene: 8. The CDR3 nucleotides are TGTGCCAGCAGCTCCCCCCCGACAGGGGCCTCCTACGAGCAGTACTTC. Translation gives CASSSPPTGASYEQYF.

The J gene is TRBJ2-5, the V gene TRBV2; 14 bases are a match to TRBD2. Germline-derived CDR1 and CDR2 are SNHLY and FYNNEI. CDR3 length equals 15 residues. The V gene end was trimmed by 6 bases and the J gene end by 5 bases; junction bases not matched to a gene: 5. Here the CDR3 DNA reads TGTGCCAGCAGGACTAGCGGGGGGGCACGGGAGACCCAGTACTTC. Its translation: CASRTSGGARETQYF.

This chain uses TRBV6-1 with TRBJ1-6; D is possibly TRBD1 (5 bases). The germline V and J ends were trimmed by 3 bases and 7 bases, with 16 bases remaining between them. CDR3 length: 16 amino acids. In germline, CDR1 is MNHNS, CDR2 SASEGT. The CDR3 spells CASSEFLGDLNSPLHF. CDR3 nucleotide sequence: TGTGCCAGCAGTGAGTTCCTAGGGGATCTCAATTCACCCCTCCACTTT.

V and J are TRBV10-2 and TRBJ2-7; no clear D. Germline V gene lookup returns CDR1 WSHSY and CDR2 SAAADI. Trimming shortened V by 3 bases and J by 2 bases, and 14 bases separated the two germline ends. This CDR3 contains 15 residues. The CDR3 is CASSDGQPTAYEQYF. The CDR3 DNA follows: TGCGCCAGCAGTGATGGGCAGCCCACCGCCTACGAGCAGTACTTC.

V and J are TRBV19 and TRBJ1-2; TRBD1 agrees at 11 bases. Germline CDR1 LNHDA, CDR2 SQIVND (reference sequence). The V gene end was trimmed by 4 bases and the J gene end by 9 bases; junction bases not matched to a gene: 4. The CDR3 is 13 amino acids. The CDR3 region is CASSRGQGERYTF. CDR3 nucleotide sequence: TGTGCCAGTAGTAGGGGACAGGGGGAACGCTACACCTTC.

The V gene is TRBV30, the J gene TRBJ2-3; D is perhaps TRBD2 (6 bases). CDR1 and CDR2 from the germline V gene are GTSNPN and SVGIG (reference sequence). This CDR3 has 18 residues. Trimming stripped 5 bases from V and 3 bases from J, with 27 bases between. The chain's CDR3 is CAWGGYGVTSPRTDTQYF. The CDR3 nucleotides are TGTGCCTGGGGTGGCTACGGGGTTACTAGCCCCCGAACAGATACGCAGTATTTT.

The rearrangement uses TRBV18 and TRBJ2-7, with 8 positions matching TRBD2. There are 15 residues in the CDR3. The germline V gene encodes CDR1 KGHSH and CDR2 LQKENI. Trimming at V came to 3 bases and at J to 1 base, leaving 5 bases not matched to a gene. CDR3 sequence: CASSPRSGSSYEQYF. For the CDR3, the DNA is TGTGCCAGCTCACCGAGGAGCGGGAGTTCCTACGAGCAGTACTTC.

The rearrangement joins TRBV10-3 to TRBJ2-5; TRBD2 is a possible D gene (5 bases). Trimming removed 9 bases at V and 1 base at J, with 15 bases between. The length of the CDR3 is 14 residues. The germline V gene encodes CDR1 ENHRY and CDR2 SYGVKD. The CDR3 nucleotides are TGTGCCATAGGAGGAGCTGGGATCCAAGAGACCCAGTACTTC. Protein product: CAIGGAGIQETQYF.

The chain joins TRBV30 to TRBJ1-1; TRBD1 matches at 8 bases. With 5 bases clipped from V and 10 bases from J, the junction kept 3 bases outside the gene matches. Per the germline V gene, CDR1 is GTSNPN and CDR2 is SVGIG (reference sequence). The CDR3 is 10 residues long. The CDR3 loop reads CAWGTGGAFF. Written as DNA, the CDR3 is TGTGCCTGGGGAACAGGGGGAGCTTTCTTT.

This chain joins TRBV6-5 and TRBJ1-2; 8 bases map to TRBD1. The CDR3 length is 15 residues. J lost 7 bases, V lost 5 bases, and 12 bases had no gene match. The germline gives CDR1 MNHEY, CDR2 SVGAGI. In nucleotides, the CDR3 is TGTGCCAGCAGTAAATCGGACAGGGCGAGGTCTGGCTACACCTTC. Protein sequence: CASSKSDRARSGYTF.

A word on this clone: Sequence at one end of the junction differs from germline and may be a read error. V usage is TRBV7-7 and J usage is TRBJ2-1; 10 bases are a match to TRBD1. Germline CDR1 and CDR2: SSHAT and FNYEAQ (reference sequence). The CDR3 length is 13 residues. The CDR3, as DNA: TGTGCTAGCAGCTGGGACAGGGGCAATGAGCAGTTCTTC. As protein: CASSWDRGNEQFF.

The V gene is TRBV29-1, the J gene TRBJ2-7, with D possibly matching TRBD2 (5 bases). This CDR3 region has 15 residues. V lost 0 bases, J lost 6 bases, and 18 bases lay in between. From germline, CDR1 is SQVTM and CDR2 ANQGSEA. CDR3 sequence: CSVEEPGRGLGEQYF. The DNA for the CDR3 is TGCAGCGTTGAAGAACCGGGGAGAGGGCTCGGCGAGCAGTACTTC.

This clone has only one observation. The V call is TRBV12-5, the J call TRBJ2-7; the match to TRBD2 covers 8 bases. V shed 1 base and J 0 bases; nucleotides not matched to a gene: 2. This CDR3 is built from 15 residues. Looked up from germline, CDR1 is LGHNT and CDR2 is FRNRAP. In DNA, the CDR3 is TGTGCTAGTGGTTTGGAGCGGGGGAGCTCCTACGAGCAGTACTTC. Protein product: CASGLERGSSYEQYF.

The J gene is TRBJ2-7, the V gene TRBV7-9, with TRBD1 identical over 7 bases. Looked up from germline, CDR1 is SEHNR and CDR2 is FQNEAQ (reference sequence). The CDR3 is 14 residues long. V lost 5 bases and J lost 6; bases outside the gene matches: 10. The CDR3 reads CASSRTGDWGEQYF. The CDR3 DNA sequence: TGTGCCAGCAGCCGAACAGGGGATTGGGGCGAGCAGTACTTC. Complete variable domain (other parts from reference TRBV7-9 and TRBJ2-7): DTGVSQNPRHKITKRGQNVTFRCDPISEHNRLYWYRQTLGQGPEFLTYFQNEAQLEKSRLLSDRFSAERPKGSFSTLEIQRTEQGDSAMYLCASSRTGDWGEQYFGPGTRLTVT.

The chain carries TRBV6-1 and TRBJ1-2, with a tentative D call TRBD1 (6 bases). V was shortened by 5 bases and J by 5 bases, with 12 bases between the two germline ends. The V gene's germline CDR1 is MNHNS and CDR2 SASEGT. CDR3 size: 13 residues. This CDR3 reads CASSRTVRYGYTF. The CDR3 nucleotides are TGTGCCAGCAGTCGGACAGTCAGGTATGGCTACACCTTC.

The V and J genes are TRBV30 and TRBJ1-3, with D possibly matching TRBD1 (6 bases). Germline V gene lookup returns CDR1 GTSNPN and CDR2 SVGIG (reference sequence). This CDR3 region has 15 residues. V lost 1 base, J lost 4 bases, and 14 bases lay in between. The CDR3 DNA follows: TGTGCCTGGAGTGCAACAGGGTCTCGCGGAAACACCATATATTTT. Its protein is CAWSATGSRGNTIYF. Variable domain in full (rest from reference TRBV30 and TRBJ1-3): SQTIHQWPATLVQPVGSPLSLECTVEGTSNPNLYWYRQAAGRGLQLLFYSVGIGQISSEVPQNLSASRPQDRQFILSSKKLLLSDSGFYLCAWSATGSRGNTIYFGEGSWLTVV.

This clone was observed a single time. V usage is TRBV5-1 and J usage is TRBJ2-2, with 9 bases lining up with TRBD1. The junction had 7 bases not matched to a gene; V was cut back by 3 bases and J by 1 base. Germline V CDR1 and CDR2: SGHRS, YFSETQ. This CDR3 has 17 amino acids. The CDR3 DNA sequence: TGCGCCAGCAGCTGGGCCCAGACAGGGGGGAACACCGGGGAGCTGTTTTTT. Its protein is CASSWAQTGGNTGELFF.

This chain connects TRBV19 to TRBJ2-3; 13 bases match TRBD2. The CDR3 loop spans 17 amino acids. V trimming: 4 bases; J trimming: 6 bases; junction bases outside the gene matches: 10. Looked up from germline, CDR1 is LNHDA and CDR2 is SQIVND (reference sequence). The CDR3 nucleotides read TGTGCCAGTAGTAGCCTCCGGACTAGCGGGAGTTGGGATACGCAGTATTTT. It is translated as CASSSLRTSGSWDTQYF.

V is TRBV5-1 and J is TRBJ2-3; 9 bases align to TRBD2. Germline loops: CDR1 SGHRS, CDR2 YFSETQ. After removal of 0 bases from V and 4 bases from J, the junction contained 6 bases not matched to a gene. This CDR3 has 16 residues. CDR3 coding DNA: TGCGCCAGCAGCTTGGGTCTAGCGGGGTATCCAGATACGCAGTATTTT. Residues: CASSLGLAGYPDTQYF.

This clone was recorded only once. The junction departs from the called germline gene at one end, perhaps through a read error. This rearrangement joins TRBV7-7 to TRBJ2-5; tentatively, D is TRBD2 (5 bases). This CDR3 contains 13 residues. The V gene's germline CDR1 is SSHAT and CDR2 FNYEAQ (reference sequence). CDR3 sequence: CASSSRAHETQYF. CDR3 sequence (DNA): TGTGCTAGCAGCTCGAGGGCGCACGAGACCCAGTACTTC. The full variable domain, in which reference TRBV7-7 and TRBJ2-5 provide the parts outside the CDR3, is GAGVSQSPRYKVTKRGQDVTLRCDPISSHATLYWYQQALGQGPEFLTYFNYEAQPDKSGLPSDRFSAERPEGSISTLTIQRTEQRDSAMYRCASSSRAHETQYFGPGTRLLVL.

Worth noting for this clone: The sample has other DNA sequences that encode this CDR3 too. This chain joins TRBV18 and TRBJ2-5; unclear D gene. The CDR3 is made up of 11 amino acids. With 2 bases removed from V and 5 bases from J, the gap between germline ends came to 3 bases. In germline, CDR1 is KGHSH, CDR2 LQKENI. The CDR3: CASSPGETQYF. The DNA for the CDR3 is TGTGCCAGCTCACCAGGCGAGACCCAGTACTTC.

J is TRBJ1-6 and V is TRBV13; 9 bases align to TRBD1. V shed 5 bases, J shed 8 bases, and the junction held 4 bases outside the gene matches. From germline, CDR1 is PRHDT and CDR2 FYEKMQ (reference sequence). CDR3 length equals 14 residues. Here the CDR3 reads CASSLGQGDSPLHF. The CDR3 nucleotides read TGTGCCAGCAGCCTGGGACAGGGTGATTCACCCCTCCACTTT.

The chain uses TRBV19 and TRBJ2-7; D gene unclear. Germline values: CDR1 LNHDA, CDR2 SQIVND (reference sequence). The germline V and J ends were trimmed by 0 bases and 7 bases, with 13 bases remaining between them. The CDR3 runs to 14 residues. CDR3 sequence reads: CASSIDLTGYEQYF. CDR3 nucleotides: TGTGCCAGTAGTATAGATTTGACTGGTTATGAGCAGTACTTC.